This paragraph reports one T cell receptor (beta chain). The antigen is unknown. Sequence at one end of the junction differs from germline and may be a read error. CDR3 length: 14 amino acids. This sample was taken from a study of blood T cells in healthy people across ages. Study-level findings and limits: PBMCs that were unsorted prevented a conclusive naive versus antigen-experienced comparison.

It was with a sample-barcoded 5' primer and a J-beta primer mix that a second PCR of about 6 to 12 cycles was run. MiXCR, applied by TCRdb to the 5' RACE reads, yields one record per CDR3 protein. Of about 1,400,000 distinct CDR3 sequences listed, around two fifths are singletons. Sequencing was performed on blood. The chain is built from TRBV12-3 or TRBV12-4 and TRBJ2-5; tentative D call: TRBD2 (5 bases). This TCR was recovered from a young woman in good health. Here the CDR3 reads CASTRSGGQETRYF. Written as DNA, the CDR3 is TGTGCCAGCACCCGGTCGGGCGGGCAAGAGACCCGGTACTTC.